The clone carrying this T cell receptor beta chain was found a few times. What it binds is not known. The record originates from a study of early T cells in non-severe SARS-CoV-2 infection. General observations from the study: Using VDJdb, the matching emphasized anti-spike CD8 responses while missing private and CD4 specificities.

Unmatched junction bases numbered 4, after V lost 5 bases and J lost 7 bases. Germline V gene data show CDR1 as LNHNV and CDR2 as YYDKDF (reference sequence). The CDR3 length is 12 residues. In TCRdb, the 5' RACE reads were re-called with MiXCR into one record per CDR3 protein. Among 30,000 or so distinct CDR3 sequences, 3.9% were seen once, and the ten largest hold 8.2%. Material for sequencing was whole blood. The receptor was isolated from an adult who was a healthcare worker with PCR-confirmed SARS-CoV-2 infection or an uninfected control (not recorded which). The V call is TRBV15, the J call TRBJ2-7; 8 bases are shared with TRBD2. CDR3 protein: CATSREGEEQYF. The CDR3 coding sequence is TGTGCCACCAGCCGGGAGGGTGAGGAGCAGTACTTC.